The clone carrying this TCR beta chain was picked up one time. Its antigen remains unknown. Sequencing used immunoSEQ multiplex PCR; TCRdb keeps in-frame clones, though not all of them. The sample yields 57,000 or so clones, about 74% seen once. These data belong to a study of T cell responses to AZD1222 COVID-19 vaccine. General study findings and limits: Spike was spanned by vaccine-associated CD4 TCRs, with dominance at 160-218 and 743-854. Unmutated variant regions reportedly attract nearly half of all spike-specific TCRs.

The CDR3 is made up of 13 amino acids. V lost 5 bases and J 4 bases, leaving 11 bases between the germline ends. Germline CDR1 MRHNA, CDR2 SNTAGT. This sequence was found in an adult who received the AZD1222 COVID-19 vaccine. This material consisted of peripheral blood, taken 28 days after the second AZD1222 dose. The chain joins TRBV6-4 to TRBJ1-2; D is perhaps TRBD1 (5 bases). The CDR3 protein is CASSRDGGYGYTF. The CDR3 region has the DNA TGTGCCAGCAGTCGGGACGGAGGCTATGGCTACACCTTC.